The clone carrying this TCR beta chain was picked up many times. Its specificity is not known. TCRdb re-called the 5' RACE reads through MiXCR, storing one row per CDR3 protein. The table has about 54,000 distinct CDR3 sequences, about 15% seen once. Trimming stripped 2 bases from V and 8 bases from J, with 12 bases between. CDR3 size: 13 residues. Germline lookup yields CDR1 SGHVS and CDR2 FNYEAQ. Study findings and constraints: Larger-cohort validation covered only one TCR beta V-J rearrangement. Greatest tumor Treg TCR overlap was with tumor naive CD4+ cells.

The origin of this receptor is a female donor with breast cancer. This chain uses TRBV7-6 with TRBJ1-2; tentatively, D is TRBD1 (5 bases). The sequencing input was naive CD4+ T cells sorted from blood. Regarding subset: naive CD4+ T cells, CD4+CD45RA+CD25-. The CDR3 region is CASSLSGREGYTF. Here the CDR3 DNA reads TGTGCCAGCAGCTTATCAGGGCGAGAGGGCTACACCTTC. Full variable domain (remainder filled in from reference TRBV7-6 and TRBJ1-2): GAGVSQSPRYKVTKRGQDVALRCDPISGHVSLYWYRQALGQGPEFLTYFNYEAQQDKSGLPNDRFSAERPEGSISTLTIQRTEQRDSAMYRCASSLSGREGYTFGSGTRLTVV.